The entry that follows covers one TCR beta chain sequence. The record originates from a study of T cell changes during pregnancy in multiple sclerosis. Produced via immunoSEQ multiplex PCR; TCRdb's table is partial and in-frame only. The sample holds 75,000 to 85,000 clones, about 92% seen once. The CDR3 totals 16 residues. CDR1 is SGDLS and CDR2 is YYNGEE in the germline V gene. V trimming: 0 bases; J trimming: 8 bases; junction bases outside the gene matches: 11. Material: peripheral blood, obtained in the second trimester of pregnancy. The TCR sequence derives from a female donor with multiple sclerosis, enrolled in a pregnancy study. The chain uses TRBV9 and TRBJ2-1, with 7 nucleotides matching TRBD1. In nucleotides, the CDR3 is TGTGCCAGCAGCGTAGAAGGGGCAGGGGGATTGGATGAGCAGTTCTTC. This translates into CASSVEGAGGLDEQFF.